This T cell receptor beta chain is from a study of sequential checkpoint blockade in melanoma. A few counts support this clone. Clones were read by immunoSEQ multiplex PCR, and TCRdb kept only the in-frame ones, dropping some. Of some 1,000 clones in the sample, 20% to 25% were seen once. This CDR3 comprises 16 residues. V was clipped by 5 bases and J by 1 base; unmatched bases: 7. Germline assignment: CDR1 SGHNT and CDR2 YENEEA. As for treatment: randomized to nivolumab then ipilimumab (arm A) or the reverse (arm B). The V call is TRBV11-3, the J call TRBJ2-2; 7 nucleotides agree with TRBD1. The sequence was obtained from a human donor with melanoma. The sequencing used tumor tissue (inferred from file names), collected from a patient given nivolumab and ipilimumab in sequence. DNA of the CDR3: TGTGCCAGCAGCACCGGACAGGCGTTGAACACCGGGGAGCTGTTTTTT. As protein: CASSTGQALNTGELFF.